This paragraph covers one T cell receptor (beta chain) sequence. Germline V gives CDR1 KGHSH, CDR2 LQKENI. Between the trimmed V and J ends, which lost 6 bases and 6 bases, there was a span of 14 bases. There are 13 residues in the CDR3. This specimen belongs to a study of blood T cell repertoires in COVID-19. The assay was immunoSEQ multiplex PCR, and TCRdb's table has in-frame clones only and misses some. The repertoire has some 290,000 clones, approximately 81% of them found once; the top ten carry 2.5% to 3%. Source material: peripheral blood. The receptor was isolated from a woman aged 60-70 years with active or convalescent COVID-19. The J gene is TRBJ1-2, the V gene TRBV18; possibly TRBD1 for D (6 bases). The CDR3 region is CASSSQGFDGYTF. Written as DNA, the CDR3 is TGTGCCAGCTCTTCCCAGGGGTTTGATGGCTACACCTTC.